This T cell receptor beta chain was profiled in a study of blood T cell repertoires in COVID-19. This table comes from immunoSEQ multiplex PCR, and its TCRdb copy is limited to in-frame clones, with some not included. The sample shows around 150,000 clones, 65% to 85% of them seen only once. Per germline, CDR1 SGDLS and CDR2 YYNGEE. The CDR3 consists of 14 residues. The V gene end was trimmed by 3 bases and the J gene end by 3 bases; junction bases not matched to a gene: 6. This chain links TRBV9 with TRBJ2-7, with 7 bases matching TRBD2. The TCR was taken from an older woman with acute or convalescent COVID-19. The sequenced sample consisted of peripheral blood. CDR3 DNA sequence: TGTGCCAGCAGCGCCGGGGCGGGGGTCTACGAGCAGTACTTC. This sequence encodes CASSAGAGVYEQYF.